This T cell receptor beta chain comes out of a study of PD-L1 blockade in urothelial cancer. Across the whole study: After treatment start, blood was analyzed at 3 weeks (second dose) and at 6 weeks.

Time point of the sample: pretreatment peripheral blood. Every PCR received spiked-in synthetic TCR analog templates. Generated by immunoSEQ multiplex PCR, the TCRdb table keeps only in-frame clones and is missing some. The repertoire holds approximately 90,000 clones, nearly 90% seen once, with about 1.7% in the top ten. The starting material was PBMCs, obtained around atezolizumab (anti-PD-L1) treatment. The clonotype was recovered from a man aged 55 to 70 with urothelial cancer.

The CDR3 bases are TGTGCCAGCAGCTTAGGCCCGGCGCCGGGCTATGGCTACACCTTC. Translating gives CASSLGPAPGYGYTF. V and J are TRBV11-2 and TRBJ1-2, with unresolved D. The CDR3 length is 15 residues. Trimming shortened V by 1 base and J by 4 bases, and 13 bases separated the two germline ends. Germline CDR1 and CDR2: SGHAT and FQNNGV.